This T cell receptor beta chain comes out of a study of blood T cell repertoires in COVID-19. Study in general: There were acute and convalescent COVID-19 samples, and they came from the United States, Italy and Spain.

V dropped 3 bases and J dropped 4; count of bases not matched to a gene: 10. Germline-derived CDR1 and CDR2 are SGHTA and FQGNSA. There are 17 residues in the CDR3. Method: immunoSEQ multiplex PCR; TCRdb's copy keeps in-frame clones and lacks some. The table has about 58,000 clones, about 91% seen once; the top ten hold more than 13%. The chain carries TRBV7-2 and TRBJ2-1; TRBD1 matches at 9 bases. This sequence originates from a woman aged 60-75 years with active COVID-19. Sequencing input: peripheral blood. The CDR3 DNA reads as TGTGCCAGCAGCTTCACCCCCGGGACAGGGCGTTACAATGAGCAGTTCTTC. Its protein product is CASSFTPGTGRYNEQFF.